The 12 T cell receptor beta chains given below trace back to one sample, sequenced in a study of blood T cell repertoires in COVID-19. Sequenced by immunoSEQ multiplex PCR; TCRdb stores in-frame clones only, minus some. Here the sample spans more than 200,000 clones, around 90% being singletons. The sequenced sample was PBMCs or T cells enriched from blood (not recorded which). Receptors were obtained from a man under 40 in a cohort exposed to, infected with or recovered from COVID-19 (not recorded which).

V gene TRBV28 combines with J gene TRBJ2-3, with TRBD2 identical over 7 bases. The CDR3 has 15 residues. The V segment lost 3 bases and the J segment 0 bases; nucleotides outside the gene matches: 3. Per the germline V gene, CDR1 is MDHEN and CDR2 is SYDVKM. The CDR3 reads CASSFKGLSTDTQYF. DNA for the CDR3: TGTGCCAGCAGTTTTAAGGGACTAAGCACAGATACGCAGTATTTT.

The V gene is TRBV28, the J gene TRBJ2-1, with D perhaps TRBD2 (6 bases). The germline V gene encodes CDR1 MDHEN and CDR2 SYDVKM. The CDR3 is 11 amino acids. Trimming removed 7 bases from V and 14 bases from J, with 15 bases in between. The CDR3: CASKNRGNEFF. CDR3 nucleotide sequence: TGTGCCAGCAAGAATCGGGGGAATGAGTTCTTC.

The count of this clone is one. V is TRBV5-4 and J is TRBJ1-1; the match to TRBD1 covers 8 bases. Germline CDR1 is SGHNT and CDR2 is YYREEE (reference sequence). With V trimmed by 0 bases and J by 1 base, 2 bases remained unmatched. This CDR3 is 15 amino acids long. The CDR3 here is CASSLATGGNTEAFF. Here the CDR3 DNA reads TGTGCCAGCAGCTTGGCCACAGGGGGGAACACTGAAGCTTTCTTT.

With respect to this clone: Other DNA sequences in this sample translate to the same CDR3. The V gene is TRBV28, the J gene TRBJ2-7, with 10 nucleotides matching TRBD2. In germline, CDR1 is MDHEN, CDR2 SYDVKM. V trimming: 2 bases; J trimming: 1 base; junction bases outside the gene matches: 2. The CDR3 has 15 residues. The chain's CDR3 is CASSLAAGGSYEQYF. CDR3 coding DNA: TGTGCCAGCAGTTTAGCAGCGGGAGGGTCCTACGAGCAGTACTTC.

This clone turned up a few times. The genes are TRBV27 and TRBJ2-1; D ambiguous. CDR3 length equals 16 residues. V shed 2 bases and J shed 7 bases, with 18 bases lying between them. CDR1 and CDR2 from the germline V gene are MNHEY and SMNVEV (reference sequence). This chain's CDR3 is CASSLTLLGSGNEQFF. The CDR3 DNA follows: TGTGCCAGCAGTTTAACCCTCCTAGGCTCGGGTAATGAGCAGTTCTTC.

The chain carries TRBV5-1 and TRBJ1-2, with 7 bases matching TRBD1. Germline trimming cut 3 bases from V and 2 bases from J; bases unmatched to any gene: 4. Germline lookup yields CDR1 SGHRS and CDR2 YFSETQ. The CDR3 runs 14 residues. CDR3 residues: CASSSLTGNYGYTF. As DNA, the CDR3 is TGCGCCAGCAGCTCGTTGACAGGGAACTATGGCTACACCTTC.

This chain connects TRBV4-2 to TRBJ2-1, with a possible D match to TRBD2 (6 bases). This CDR3 spans 17 amino acids. The germline V gene has CDR1 LGHNA and CDR2 YNFKEQ. The germline V and J ends were trimmed by 0 bases and 3 bases, with 15 bases remaining between them. The CDR3 loop is CASSQEAGGKNYNEQFF. Written as DNA, the CDR3 is TGTGCCAGCAGCCAAGAGGCGGGCGGGAAGAACTACAATGAGCAGTTCTTC.

This clone was observed a handful of times. The chain carries TRBV7-2 and TRBJ1-5; a weak D match, TRBD1 (6 bases). Per germline, CDR1 SGHTA and CDR2 FQGNSA. The CDR3 is 15 residues long. V was shortened by 5 bases and J by 0 bases, with 11 bases between the two germline ends. In DNA form, the CDR3 reads TGTGCCAGCAGCCCGACAGGATATAGCAATCAGCCCCAGCATTTT. Its translation is CASSPTGYSNQPQHF.

This clone was picked up one time. The V and J genes are TRBV3-1 (or the pseudogene TRBV3-2) and TRBJ2-7; the match to TRBD2 covers 8 bases. The CDR3 totals 16 residues. J was trimmed by 3 bases and V by 0 bases; bases with no gene match: 7. The germline V gene encodes CDR1 LGHDT and CDR2 YNNKEL (reference sequence). The CDR3 loop reads CASSQDRLLADYEQYF. The CDR3 DNA sequence: TGTGCCAGCAGCCAAGATCGCCTACTAGCGGACTACGAGCAGTACTTC.

This clone was counted a few times. V and J are TRBV2 and TRBJ2-3; the D gene is possibly TRBD2 (6 bases). The V and J ends lost 7 bases and 4 bases respectively, with 12 bases between them. The CDR3 covers 13 residues. Germline V lookup: CDR1 SNHLY, CDR2 FYNNEI. The CDR3 DNA follows: TGTGCCAGCATCCCGGGAGTGGCAGATACGCAGTATTTT. Translated: CASIPGVADTQYF. Drawing the rest from reference TRBV2 and TRBJ2-3, the complete variable domain is EPEVTQTPSHQVTQMGQEVILRCVPISNHLYFYWYRQILGQKVEFLVSFYNNEISEKSEIFDDQFSVERPDGSNFTLKIRSTKLEDSAMYFCASIPGVADTQYFGPGTRLTVL.

The chain is built from TRBV3-1 (or the pseudogene TRBV3-2) and TRBJ2-7; 10 bases line up with TRBD2. Losses at the gene ends were 2 bases for V and 3 bases for J; bases not matched to a gene: 4. CDR1 and CDR2 from the germline V gene are LGHDT and YNNKEL (reference sequence). The CDR3 is 15 amino acids. In nucleotides, the CDR3 is TGTGCCAGCAGCCAAACGGCTAGCGGGAGCTACGAGCAGTACTTC. This translates into CASSQTASGSYEQYF.

This clone has a single count. The chain combines TRBV6-5 with TRBJ2-5; D is ambiguous. The CDR3 is made up of 14 amino acids. The germline V gene has CDR1 MNHEY and CDR2 SVGAGI. Deletions cut 0 bases from V and 5 bases from J, with 10 bases between. The CDR3 here is CASSYSNSRETQYF. For the CDR3, the DNA is TGTGCCAGCAGTTACTCGAACAGTCGGGAGACCCAGTACTTC.